This T cell receptor beta chain was observed in a study of blood T cell repertoires in COVID-19. The study drew participants aged about 18 to 89 years from 20 to 30 US areas. The CDR3 loop spans 14 amino acids. The germline V gene has CDR1 SGHAT and CDR2 FQNNGV. V lost 5 bases and J lost 2, with 10 bases in between. TCRdb's copy holds only in-frame clones and misses some; the assay was immunoSEQ multiplex PCR. The sample includes about 440,000 clones, 90% of them seen just once. The chain couples TRBV11-2 to TRBJ1-3, with no clear D. This TCR was recovered from a man between 18 and 29 years old who had recovered from COVID-19. Sequencing was carried out using PBMCs or T cells enriched from blood (not recorded which). The CDR3 loop is CASSLGVTGNTIYF. As DNA, the CDR3 is TGTGCCAGCAGCCTAGGAGTGACTGGAAACACCATATATTTT.